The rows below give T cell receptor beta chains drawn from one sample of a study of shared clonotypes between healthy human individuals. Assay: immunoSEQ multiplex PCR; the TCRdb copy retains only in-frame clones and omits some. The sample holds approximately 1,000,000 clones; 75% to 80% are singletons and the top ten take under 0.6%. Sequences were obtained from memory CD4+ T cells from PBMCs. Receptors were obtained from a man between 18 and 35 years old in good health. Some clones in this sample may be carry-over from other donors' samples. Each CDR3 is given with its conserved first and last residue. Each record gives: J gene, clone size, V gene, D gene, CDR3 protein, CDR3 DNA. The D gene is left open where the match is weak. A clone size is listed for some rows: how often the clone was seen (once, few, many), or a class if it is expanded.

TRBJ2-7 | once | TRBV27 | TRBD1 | CASTPGQTGREQYF | TGTGCCAGCACCCCGGGACAGACAGGCAGAGAGCAGTACTTC
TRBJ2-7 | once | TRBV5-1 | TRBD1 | CASSFQGQTYEQYF | TGCGCCAGCAGCTTTCAGGGACAGACTTACGAGCAGTACTTC
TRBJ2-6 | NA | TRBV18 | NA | CASSPGAGNSGANVLTF | TGTGCCAGCTCACCAGGGGCAGGTAACTCTGGGGCCAACGTCCTGACTTTC
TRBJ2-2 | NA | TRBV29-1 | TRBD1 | CSVAWTGANTGELFF | TGCAGCGTTGCGTGGACAGGAGCGAACACCGGGGAGCTGTTTTTT
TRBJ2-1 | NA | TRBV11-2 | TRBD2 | CASSQFSPTSGSFNEQFF | TGTGCCAGCAGCCAATTCTCCCCGACTAGCGGGAGCTTCAATGAGCAGTTCTTC
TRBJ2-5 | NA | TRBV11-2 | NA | CASSTHTSPGETQYF | TGTGCCAGCAGTACCCACACTAGCCCCGGGGAGACCCAGTACTTC
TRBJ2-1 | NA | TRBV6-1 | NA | CASRKQIEQFF | TGTGCCAGCAGGAAACAAATAGAGCAGTTCTTC
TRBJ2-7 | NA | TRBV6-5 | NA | CASGRWGAYEQYF | TGTGCCAGCGGCCGATGGGGGGCCTACGAGCAGTACTTC
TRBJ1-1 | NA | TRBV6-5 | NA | CASSYGSWEMNTEAFF | TGTGCCAGCAGTTACGGGTCATGGGAGATGAACACTGAAGCTTTCTTT
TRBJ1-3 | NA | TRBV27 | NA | CASRPGGPGNTIYF | TGTGCCAGCCGCCCGGGGGGGCCTGGAAACACCATATATTTT
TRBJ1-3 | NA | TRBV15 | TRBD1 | CATRGNRGFSGNTIYF | TGTGCCACCCGAGGAAACAGGGGCTTCTCTGGAAACACCATATATTTT
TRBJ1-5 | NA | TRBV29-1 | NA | CSVEAGPSRAQHF | TGCAGCGTTGAAGCGGGACCCTCGAGGGCCCAGCATTTT
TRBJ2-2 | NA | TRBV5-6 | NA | CASSWGGITGELFF | TGTGCCAGCAGTTGGGGCGGTATCACCGGGGAGCTGTTTTTT
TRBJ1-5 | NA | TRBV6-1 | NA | CASSEEVYSNQPQHF | TGTGCCAGCAGTGAAGAAGTTTATAGCAATCAGCCCCAGCATTTT
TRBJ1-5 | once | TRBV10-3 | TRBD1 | CAISDSRGGNQPQHF | TGTGCCATCAGTGATTCCAGGGGGGGCAATCAGCCCCAGCATTTT
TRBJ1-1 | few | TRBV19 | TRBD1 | CASRGDRVNTEAFF | TGTGCCAGTAGAGGGGACAGGGTAAACACTGAAGCTTTCTTT
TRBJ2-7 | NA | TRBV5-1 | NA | CASSLVWGSGEQYF | TGCGCCAGCAGCTTGGTGTGGGGGTCGGGTGAGCAGTACTTC
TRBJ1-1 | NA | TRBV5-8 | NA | CASSSFTGTRMNTEAFF | TGTGCCAGCAGCAGTTTTACCGGGACACGCATGAACACTGAAGCTTTCTTT
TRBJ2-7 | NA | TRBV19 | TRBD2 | CASSPTSVTYEQYF | TGTGCCAGTAGTCCCACTAGCGTAACCTACGAGCAGTACTTC
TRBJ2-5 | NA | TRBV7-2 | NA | CASNMGVSPSETQYF | TGTGCCAGCAACATGGGCGTGAGTCCTTCGGAGACCCAGTACTTC
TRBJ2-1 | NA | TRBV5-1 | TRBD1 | CASSPGQGTYNEQFF | TGCGCCAGCAGCCCGGGACAGGGGACCTACAATGAGCAGTTCTTC
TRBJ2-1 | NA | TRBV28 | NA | CASSQRLVEQFF | TGTGCCAGCAGTCAAAGACTAGTTGAGCAGTTCTTC
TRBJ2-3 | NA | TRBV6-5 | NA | CASSRGPPSTDTQYF | TGTGCCAGCAGTAGGGGACCGCCAAGCACAGATACGCAGTATTTT
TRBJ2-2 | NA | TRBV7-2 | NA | CASSPAGRTGELFF | TGTGCCAGCAGCCCCGCAGGCCGGACCGGGGAGCTGTTTTTT